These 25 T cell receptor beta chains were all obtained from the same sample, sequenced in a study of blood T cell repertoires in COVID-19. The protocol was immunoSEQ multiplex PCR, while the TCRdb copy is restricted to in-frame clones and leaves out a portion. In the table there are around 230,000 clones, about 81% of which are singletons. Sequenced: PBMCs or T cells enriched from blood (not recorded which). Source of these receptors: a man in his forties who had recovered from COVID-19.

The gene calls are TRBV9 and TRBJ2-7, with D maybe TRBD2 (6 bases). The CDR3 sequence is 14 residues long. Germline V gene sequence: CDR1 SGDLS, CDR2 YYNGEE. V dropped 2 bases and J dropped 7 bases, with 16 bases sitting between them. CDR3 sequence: CASSVGTALREQYF. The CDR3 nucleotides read TGTGCCAGCAGCGTGGGGACTGCCCTACGAGAGCAGTACTTC. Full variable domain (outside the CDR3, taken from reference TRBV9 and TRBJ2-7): DSGVTQTPKHLITATGQRVTLRCSPRSGDLSVYWYQQSLDQGLQFLIQYYNGEERAKGNILERFSAQQFPDLHSELNLSSLELGDSALYFCASSVGTALREQYFGPGTRLTVT.

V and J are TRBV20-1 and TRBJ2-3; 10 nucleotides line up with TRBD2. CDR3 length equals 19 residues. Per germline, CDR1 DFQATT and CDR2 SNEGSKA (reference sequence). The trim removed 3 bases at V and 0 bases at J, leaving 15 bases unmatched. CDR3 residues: CSASSPKGLAPVSTDTQYF. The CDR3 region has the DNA TGCAGTGCTAGTTCCCCCAAGGGACTAGCGCCCGTTAGCACAGATACGCAGTATTTT.

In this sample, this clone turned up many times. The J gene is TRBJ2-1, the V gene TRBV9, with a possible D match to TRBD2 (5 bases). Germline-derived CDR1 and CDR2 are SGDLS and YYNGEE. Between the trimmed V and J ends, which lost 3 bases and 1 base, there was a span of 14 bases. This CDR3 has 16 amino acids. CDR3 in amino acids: CASSALARGSYNEQFF. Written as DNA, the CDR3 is TGTGCCAGCAGCGCTCTAGCTCGCGGTTCCTACAATGAGCAGTTCTTC.

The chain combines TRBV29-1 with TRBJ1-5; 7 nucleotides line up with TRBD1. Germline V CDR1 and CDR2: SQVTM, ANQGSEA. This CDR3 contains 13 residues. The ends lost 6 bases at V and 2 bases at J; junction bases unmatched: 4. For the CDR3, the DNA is TGCAGCGTAGCCCAGGGGGGCAATCAGCCCCAGCATTTT. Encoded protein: CSVAQGGNQPQHF.

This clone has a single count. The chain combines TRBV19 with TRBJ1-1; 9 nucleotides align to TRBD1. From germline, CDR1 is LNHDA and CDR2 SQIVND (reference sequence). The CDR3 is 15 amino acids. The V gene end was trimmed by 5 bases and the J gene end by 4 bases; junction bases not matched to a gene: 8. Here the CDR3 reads CASSFQQGAGTEAFF. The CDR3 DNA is TGTGCCAGTAGTTTTCAACAGGGGGCTGGCACTGAAGCTTTCTTT.

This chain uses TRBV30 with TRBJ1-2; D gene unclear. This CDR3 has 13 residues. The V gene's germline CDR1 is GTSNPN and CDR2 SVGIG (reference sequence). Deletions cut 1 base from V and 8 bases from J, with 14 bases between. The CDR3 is CAWSAGRLDGYTF. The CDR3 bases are TGTGCCTGGAGTGCTGGGAGGCTGGACGGCTACACCTTC.

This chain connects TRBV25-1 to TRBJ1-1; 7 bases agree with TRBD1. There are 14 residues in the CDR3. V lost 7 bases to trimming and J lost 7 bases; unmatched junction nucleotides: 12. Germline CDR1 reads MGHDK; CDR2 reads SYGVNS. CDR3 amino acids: CASIDSTGQDEAFF. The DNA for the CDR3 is TGTGCCAGCATTGATTCGACAGGGCAGGATGAAGCTTTCTTT.

CDR3 protein: CASSGRTSGTDTQYF. In DNA form, the CDR3 reads TGCGCCAGCAGCGGGCGGACTAGCGGGACAGATACGCAGTATTTT. V usage is TRBV5-1 and J usage is TRBJ2-3; 11 bases fit TRBD2. V gave up 4 bases and J gave up 3 bases; unmatched junction bases: 4. CDR1 and CDR2 (germline): SGHRS, YFSETQ. The CDR3 has 15 amino acids.

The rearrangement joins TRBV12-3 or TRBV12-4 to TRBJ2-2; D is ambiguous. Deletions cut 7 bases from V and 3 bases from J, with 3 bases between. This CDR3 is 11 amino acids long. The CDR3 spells CASTYTGELFF. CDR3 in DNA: TGTGCCAGCACTTACACCGGGGAGCTGTTTTTT.

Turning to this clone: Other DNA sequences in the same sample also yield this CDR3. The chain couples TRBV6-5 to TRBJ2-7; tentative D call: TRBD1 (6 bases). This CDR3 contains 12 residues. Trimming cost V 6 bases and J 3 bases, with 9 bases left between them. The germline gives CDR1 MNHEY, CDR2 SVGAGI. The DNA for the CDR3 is TGTGCCAGCAGCCTAGGGGGCTACGAGCAGTACTTC. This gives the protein CASSLGGYEQYF.

This chain's CDR3 is CGGNRGWEQYF. The DNA for the CDR3 is TGTGGGGGGAACAGGGGGTGGGAGCAGTACTTC. The chain is built from TRBV6-5 and TRBJ2-7, with 8 bases fitting TRBD1. CDR3 length: 11 residues. CDR1 and CDR2 from the germline V gene are MNHEY and SVGAGI.

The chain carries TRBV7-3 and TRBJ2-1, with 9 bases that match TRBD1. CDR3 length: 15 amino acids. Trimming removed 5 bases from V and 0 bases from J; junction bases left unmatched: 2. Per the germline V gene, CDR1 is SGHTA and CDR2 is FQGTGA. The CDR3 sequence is CASSVDRGSYNEQFF. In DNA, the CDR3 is TGTGCCAGCAGCGTGGACAGGGGCTCCTACAATGAGCAGTTCTTC.

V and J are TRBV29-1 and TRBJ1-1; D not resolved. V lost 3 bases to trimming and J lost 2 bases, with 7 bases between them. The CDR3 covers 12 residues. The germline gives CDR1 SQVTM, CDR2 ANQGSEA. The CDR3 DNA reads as TGCAGCGTTGAGGCGGGTAACACTGAAGCTTTCTTT. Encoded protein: CSVEAGNTEAFF. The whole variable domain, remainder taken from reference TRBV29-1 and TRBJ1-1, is SAVISQKPSRDICQRGTSLTIQCQVDSQVTMMFWYRQQPGQSLTLIATANQGSEATYESGFVIDKFPISRPNLTFSTLTVSNMSPEDSSIYLCSVEAGNTEAFFGQGTRLTVV.

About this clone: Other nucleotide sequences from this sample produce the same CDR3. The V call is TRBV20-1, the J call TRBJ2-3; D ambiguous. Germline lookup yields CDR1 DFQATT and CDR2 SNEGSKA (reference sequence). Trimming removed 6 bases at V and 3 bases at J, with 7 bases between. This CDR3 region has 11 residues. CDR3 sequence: CSALRTDTQYF. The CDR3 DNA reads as TGCAGTGCCCTCAGAACAGATACGCAGTATTTT.

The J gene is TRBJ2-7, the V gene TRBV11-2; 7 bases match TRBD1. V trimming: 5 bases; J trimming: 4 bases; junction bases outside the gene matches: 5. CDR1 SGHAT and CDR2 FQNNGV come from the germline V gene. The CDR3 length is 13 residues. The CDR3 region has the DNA TGTGCCAGCAGCCGGGACAGACCTTACGAGCAGTACTTC. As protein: CASSRDRPYEQYF.

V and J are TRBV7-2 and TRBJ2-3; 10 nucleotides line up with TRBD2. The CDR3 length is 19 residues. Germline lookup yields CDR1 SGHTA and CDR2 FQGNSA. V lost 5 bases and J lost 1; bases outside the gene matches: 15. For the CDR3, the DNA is TGTGCCAGCAGCCAACCTCGTAGCGGGAGGACTCGGGGCACAGATACGCAGTATTTT. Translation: CASSQPRSGRTRGTDTQYF.

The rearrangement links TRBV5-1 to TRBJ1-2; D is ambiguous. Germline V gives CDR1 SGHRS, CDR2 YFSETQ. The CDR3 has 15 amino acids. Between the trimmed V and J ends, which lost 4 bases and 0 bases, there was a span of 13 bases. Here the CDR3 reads CASSPNHGTNYGYTF. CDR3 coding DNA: TGCGCCAGCAGCCCTAACCATGGTACTAACTATGGCTACACCTTC.

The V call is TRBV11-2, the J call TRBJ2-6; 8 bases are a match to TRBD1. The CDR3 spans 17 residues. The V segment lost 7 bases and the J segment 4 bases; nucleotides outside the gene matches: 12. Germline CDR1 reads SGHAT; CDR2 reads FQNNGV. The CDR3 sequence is CASTHPYRGSGANVLTF. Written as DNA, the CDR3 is TGTGCCAGCACCCACCCATACAGGGGGTCCGGGGCCAACGTCCTGACTTTC.

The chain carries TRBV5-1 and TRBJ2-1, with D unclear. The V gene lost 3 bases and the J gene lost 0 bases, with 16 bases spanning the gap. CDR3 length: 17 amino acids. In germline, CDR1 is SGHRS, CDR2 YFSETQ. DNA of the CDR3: TGCGCCAGCAGCTACTTTAATGAGTTTACCTCCTACAATGAGCAGTTCTTC. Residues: CASSYFNEFTSYNEQFF.

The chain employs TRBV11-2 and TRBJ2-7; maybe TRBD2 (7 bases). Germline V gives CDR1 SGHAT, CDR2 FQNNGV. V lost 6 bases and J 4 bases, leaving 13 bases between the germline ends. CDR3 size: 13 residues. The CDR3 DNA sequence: TGTGCCAGCAGACCGGGGGGCGGGTACGAGCAGTACTTC. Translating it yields CASRPGGGYEQYF.

The CDR3 sequence: CSASRAGSYEQYF. The CDR3 nucleotides are TGCAGTGCTAGTAGGGCAGGGTCCTACGAGCAGTACTTC. The chain couples TRBV20-1 to TRBJ2-7; TRBD1 is a possible D gene (5 bases). The V end lost 3 bases, the J end lost 1 base, and 10 bases lay between the germline ends. The CDR3 has 13 residues. Germline V gene sequence: CDR1 DFQATT, CDR2 SNEGSKA (reference sequence).

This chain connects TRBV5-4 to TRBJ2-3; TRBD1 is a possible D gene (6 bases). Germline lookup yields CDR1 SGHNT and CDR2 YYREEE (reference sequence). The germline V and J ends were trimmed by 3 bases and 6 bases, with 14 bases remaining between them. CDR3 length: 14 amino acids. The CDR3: CASSSNVRGDTQYF. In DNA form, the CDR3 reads TGTGCCAGCAGCTCCAATGTGAGGGGGGATACGCAGTATTTT.

The CDR3 DNA reads TGCGCCAGCAGCCAAGGTATTAGCGGGTTAAACATTCAGTACTTC. This sequence encodes CASSQGISGLNIQYF. The chain combines TRBV4-1 with TRBJ2-4; 7 nucleotides match TRBD2. The germline V gene has CDR1 MGHRA and CDR2 YSYEKL. The V and J ends lost 1 base and 6 bases, in that order; junction bases with no gene match: 6. The CDR3 runs 15 residues.

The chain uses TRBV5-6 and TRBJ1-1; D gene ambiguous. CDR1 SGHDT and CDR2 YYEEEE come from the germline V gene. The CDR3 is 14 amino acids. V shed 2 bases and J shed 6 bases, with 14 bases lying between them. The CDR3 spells CASSLTLAGSEAFF. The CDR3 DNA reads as TGTGCCAGCAGCTTAACCCTCGCGGGCTCTGAAGCTTTCTTT. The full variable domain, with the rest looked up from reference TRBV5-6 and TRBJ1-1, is DAGVTQSPTHLIKTRGQQVTLRCSPKSGHDTVSWYQQALGQGPQFIFQYYEEEERQRGNFPDRFSGHQFPNYSSELNVNALLLGDSALYLCASSLTLAGSEAFFGQGTRLTVV.

DNA of the CDR3: TGTGCCGGACCGCGAGGACAGGGGCACTATGGCTACACCTTC. As protein: CAGPRGQGHYGYTF. The V call is TRBV30, the J call TRBJ1-2; 9 nucleotides align to TRBD1. Germline CDR1 reads GTSNPN; CDR2 reads SVGIG (reference sequence). There are 14 residues in the CDR3. Unmatched junction bases numbered 10, after V lost 8 bases and J lost 3 bases.